Listed below are T cell receptor beta chains from one sample, sequenced in a study of beta chain features in type 1 diabetes. Assay used: immunoSEQ multiplex PCR; TCRdb lists only in-frame clones, some missing. The table has about 340,000 clones, roughly 14% seen once; the top ten hold roughly 0.015%. Sequenced sample: naive CD4+ T cells from blood. Source of these receptors: a woman younger than 35 with type 1 diabetes. Both conserved end residues are part of each CDR3. The order of the fields is J gene, D gene, clone size, V gene, CDR3 DNA, CDR3 protein. The D gene is left open where the match is weak. A row's size may be missing; if present it is once, few, many or a size class.

j_gene: TRBJ1-4
d_gene: TRBD1
abundance: few
v_gene: TRBV4-3
CDR3nt: TGCGCCAGCAGCCATTCCGGGACAGACAATGAAAAACTGTTTTTT
CDR3aa: CASSHSGTDNEKLFF

j_gene: TRBJ2-1
d_gene: NA
abundance: NA
v_gene: TRBV9
CDR3nt: TGTGCCAGCAGCGAAGACTCCTTCTCCTACAATGAGCAGTTCTTC
CDR3aa: CASSEDSFSYNEQFF

j_gene: TRBJ2-7
d_gene: TRBD1
abundance: NA
v_gene: TRBV10-3
CDR3nt: TGTGCCATCCTGGGGACAGGGGTCCTCCACGAGCAGTACTTC
CDR3aa: CAILGTGVLHEQYF

j_gene: TRBJ2-5
d_gene: NA
abundance: few
v_gene: TRBV9
CDR3nt: TGTGCCAGCAGCGTAGCCCCTCGCGGTGGAGAGACCCAGTACTTC
CDR3aa: CASSVAPRGGETQYF

j_gene: TRBJ2-7
d_gene: TRBD1
abundance: few
v_gene: TRBV15
CDR3nt: TGTGCCACCAGCAGAGCGGATCCAGGGGGCGCCGAGCAGTACTTC
CDR3aa: CATSRADPGGAEQYF

j_gene: TRBJ2-5
d_gene: TRBD1
abundance: few
v_gene: TRBV7-2
CDR3nt: TGTGCCAGCAGCGTGGGACAGGGAGAGACCCAGTACTTC
CDR3aa: CASSVGQGETQYF

j_gene: TRBJ2-2
d_gene: NA
abundance: NA
v_gene: TRBV7-2
CDR3nt: TGTGCCAGCAGCCCCGCCCCCTACAACACCGGGGAGCTGTTTTTT
CDR3aa: CASSPAPYNTGELFF

j_gene: TRBJ2-1
d_gene: NA
abundance: NA
v_gene: TRBV7-2
CDR3nt: TGTGCCAGCAGCTTAGGACTGGCAACCTACAATGAGCAGTTCTTC
CDR3aa: CASSLGLATYNEQFF

j_gene: TRBJ2-5
d_gene: TRBD1
abundance: few
v_gene: TRBV30
CDR3nt: TGTGCCTGGAGTGGGGGACAGGGAGGTCAAGAGACCCAGTACTTC
CDR3aa: CAWSGGQGGQETQYF

j_gene: TRBJ2-5
d_gene: TRBD2
abundance: NA
v_gene: TRBV2
CDR3nt: TGTGCCAGCAGTGAAGGGACTAGCGGGAGTGAGACCCAGTACTTC
CDR3aa: CASSEGTSGSETQYF

j_gene: TRBJ1-4
d_gene: TRBD1
abundance: few
v_gene: TRBV30
CDR3nt: TGTGCCTCGAGGACAGGGCCGGGGGAAAAACTGTTTTTT
CDR3aa: CASRTGPGEKLFF

j_gene: TRBJ2-2
d_gene: TRBD2
abundance: few
v_gene: TRBV6-5
CDR3nt: TGTGCCAGCAGTCGCGGGACTAGCGGAACCGGGGAGCTGTTTTTT
CDR3aa: CASSRGTSGTGELFF

j_gene: TRBJ2-7
d_gene: TRBD2
abundance: few
v_gene: TRBV7-2
CDR3nt: TGTGCCAGCAGCCGTCCCTTCGTAGCGGGAGGCCGAGCCTACGAGCAGTACTTC
CDR3aa: CASSRPFVAGGRAYEQYF

j_gene: TRBJ1-2
d_gene: NA
abundance: few
v_gene: TRBV19
CDR3nt: TGTGCCAGTAGTATAAGACACCAAGCTAACTATGGCTACACCTTC
CDR3aa: CASSIRHQANYGYTF

j_gene: TRBJ2-1
d_gene: TRBD2
abundance: NA
v_gene: TRBV11-1
CDR3nt: TGTGCCAGCAGCCAACTAGCGGGATCCTACAATGAGCAGTTCTTC
CDR3aa: CASSQLAGSYNEQFF

j_gene: TRBJ1-1
d_gene: NA
abundance: few
v_gene: TRBV7-2
CDR3nt: TGTGCCAGCAGCGACGACAGGTGGCGAAACACTGAAGCTTTCTTT
CDR3aa: CASSDDRWRNTEAFF

j_gene: TRBJ2-1
d_gene: TRBD2
abundance: few
v_gene: TRBV6-5
CDR3nt: TGTGCCAGCAGTTACAGGACTAGCGGGAGGGCCAATGAGCAGTTCTTC
CDR3aa: CASSYRTSGRANEQFF

j_gene: TRBJ2-5
d_gene: NA
abundance: few
v_gene: TRBV2
CDR3nt: TGTGCCAGCGCGGGGAGCGTTGAGACCCAGTACTTC
CDR3aa: CASAGSVETQYF

j_gene: TRBJ2-5
d_gene: NA
abundance: few
v_gene: TRBV5-1
CDR3nt: TGCGCCAGCAGCCCTAATCAAGAGACCCAGTACTTC
CDR3aa: CASSPNQETQYF

j_gene: TRBJ2-3
d_gene: NA
abundance: few
v_gene: TRBV7-9
CDR3nt: TGTGCCAGCAGCTTACAGGGGGGCGCAGATACGCAGTATTTT
CDR3aa: CASSLQGGADTQYF

j_gene: TRBJ1-1
d_gene: NA
abundance: NA
v_gene: TRBV4-3
CDR3nt: TGCGCCAGCAGCCCCCTCCCGGACAGCTTGAACACTGAAGCTTTCTTT
CDR3aa: CASSPLPDSLNTEAFF

j_gene: TRBJ1-2
d_gene: TRBD1
abundance: few
v_gene: TRBV19
CDR3nt: TGTGCCAGTAGTATCGGGACAGCGTATGGCTACACCTTC
CDR3aa: CASSIGTAYGYTF

j_gene: TRBJ2-1
d_gene: TRBD2
abundance: NA
v_gene: TRBV27
CDR3nt: TGTGCCAGCACCTCGAGCGGGAGCTCCTACAATGAGCAGTTCTTC
CDR3aa: CASTSSGSSYNEQFF

j_gene: TRBJ2-2
d_gene: TRBD2
abundance: few
v_gene: TRBV4-3
CDR3nt: TGCGCCAGCAGCCGGGGACTAGCGGCCGGGGGCACCGGGGAGCTGTTTTTT
CDR3aa: CASSRGLAAGGTGELFF

j_gene: TRBJ2-2
d_gene: TRBD2
abundance: NA
v_gene: TRBV27
CDR3nt: TGTGCCAGCAGTTTCACACTAGCGGGAGGGCCTGGGTTCGGGGAGCTGTTTTTT
CDR3aa: CASSFTLAGGPGFGELFF

j_gene: TRBJ2-5
d_gene: NA
abundance: NA
v_gene: TRBV29-1
CDR3nt: TGCAGCGTTGAATCGTCGGGGGAGACCCAGTACTTC
CDR3aa: CSVESSGETQYF

j_gene: TRBJ2-5
d_gene: NA
abundance: NA
v_gene: TRBV27
CDR3nt: TGTGCCAGCAGCCGCCGGGACTTAACCCAAGAGACCCAGTACTTC
CDR3aa: CASSRRDLTQETQYF

j_gene: TRBJ2-1
d_gene: NA
abundance: NA
v_gene: TRBV4-3
CDR3nt: TGCGCCAGCAGCCAATCCCTAGCGTCCAATGAGCAGTTCTTC
CDR3aa: CASSQSLASNEQFF

j_gene: TRBJ2-1
d_gene: NA
abundance: NA
v_gene: TRBV4-1
CDR3nt: TGCGCCAGCAGCCAAGAGGCGGGGCTAGGCTGGGAGCAGTTCTTC
CDR3aa: CASSQEAGLGWEQFF

j_gene: TRBJ1-2
d_gene: NA
abundance: few
v_gene: TRBV5-4
CDR3nt: TGTGCCAGCAGCTCCGCAGCGGACAGCCTCTATGGCTACACCTTC
CDR3aa: CASSSAADSLYGYTF

j_gene: TRBJ1-1
d_gene: NA
abundance: few
v_gene: TRBV29-1
CDR3nt: TGCAGCGCCCAAGCAGGGGTGGCGTCTTTCTTT
CDR3aa: CSAQAGVASFF

j_gene: TRBJ2-4
d_gene: NA
abundance: NA
v_gene: TRBV30
CDR3nt: TGTGCCTGGAGTGTAGCTCTAGCCAAAAACATTCAGTACTTC
CDR3aa: CAWSVALAKNIQYF

j_gene: TRBJ1-5
d_gene: NA
abundance: NA
v_gene: TRBV30
CDR3nt: TGTGCCTGGAACACAGGGCCCAATCAGCCCCAGCATTTT
CDR3aa: CAWNTGPNQPQHF

j_gene: TRBJ2-1
d_gene: TRBD2
abundance: NA
v_gene: TRBV18
CDR3nt: TGTGCCAGCTCACCCCGGGATCGGGAGGATGGGAATGAGCAGTTCTTC
CDR3aa: CASSPRDREDGNEQFF

j_gene: TRBJ2-7
d_gene: TRBD2
abundance: few
v_gene: TRBV6-6
CDR3nt: TGTGCCAGCAGCCGTGGACTAGCGGCGAAATACGAGCAGTACTTC
CDR3aa: CASSRGLAAKYEQYF

j_gene: TRBJ2-7
d_gene: NA
abundance: few
v_gene: TRBV5-1
CDR3nt: TGCGCCAGCAAGAGGTACGAGCAGTACTTC
CDR3aa: CASKRYEQYF

j_gene: TRBJ2-1
d_gene: TRBD1
abundance: NA
v_gene: TRBV4-3
CDR3nt: TGCGCCAGCAGCCAAGCTAGGACAGGCACTCGGGGTGCAGAGCAGTTCTTC
CDR3aa: CASSQARTGTRGAEQFF

j_gene: TRBJ2-1
d_gene: TRBD2
abundance: NA
v_gene: TRBV19
CDR3nt: TGTGCCAGTAGTTTGATAGCGGGAGCGAACAATGAGCAGTTCTTC
CDR3aa: CASSLIAGANNEQFF

j_gene: TRBJ1-2
d_gene: NA
abundance: NA
v_gene: TRBV6-5
CDR3nt: TGTGCCAGCAGCCCCGGGACTTTTGGCTACACCTTC
CDR3aa: CASSPGTFGYTF